This T cell receptor (beta chain) stems from a study of HIV-infected patients and healthy controls. Germline loops: CDR1 LGHDT, CDR2 YNNKEL (reference sequence). V lost 8 bases and J 4 bases, leaving 14 bases between the germline ends. The CDR3 has 13 residues. Study observations and caveats: Unequal distinct sequence numbers between patients and controls complicated comparisons.

This clonotype rates as medium-sized (0.01 to 0.1%). The antigen remains unidentified. About 500 ng RNA was reverse transcribed with alpha and beta constant-region primers. Each of the alpha and beta chains got its own library through chain-specific third strand synthesis with indices. TCRdb itself ran the 5' RACE reads through MiXCR, one entry per CDR3 protein. This table has 18,000 or so distinct CDR3 sequences, 10% appearing once. All unsorted peripheral T cells were captured because whole blood was used without fractionation. This chain links TRBV3-1 with TRBJ2-5; possibly TRBD2 for D (5 bases). The origin of this receptor is an adult in good health. Sequenced sample: blood. CDR3 loop: CASSPAGRETQYF. The CDR3 coding sequence is TGTGCCAGCTCCCCCGCGGGCAGAGAGACCCAGTACTTC.